This is a list of T cell receptor beta chains from one sample in a study of cytomegalovirus exposure and HLA in healthy donors. TCRdb keeps only in-frame clones here, not all; method: immunoSEQ multiplex PCR. The sample shows approximately 240,000 clones, roughly 80% of them seen only once. The sequenced sample consisted of PBMCs. These TCRs come from a middle-aged woman in good health and CMV-seropositive. Both conserved end residues are part of each CDR3. A D gene is named only where the DNA matches it firmly. Clone size appears in some rows only: once, few, many, or a class for an expanded clone.

j_call v_call d_call clone_size cdr3_nt cdr3_aa
TRBJ2-5 TRBV4-1 TRBD1 . TGCGCCAGCAGCCAACTCACGAGAGGGGGCACAGAGACCCAGTACTTC CASSQLTRGGTETQYF
TRBJ1-1 TRBV21-1 . . TGTGCCAGCAGCAATCCCTACAGGGGGCGGGGGGTAGCTTTCTTT CASSNPYRGRGVAFF
TRBJ1-3 TRBV11-3 TRBD1 . TGTGCCAGCAGCCTGACAGGGGGGGATGCTGGAAACACCATATATTTT CASSLTGGDAGNTIYF
TRBJ1-2 TRBV6-5 . . TGTGCCAGCAGTAAAGCGGGACTTTATGGCTACACCTTC CASSKAGLYGYTF
TRBJ1-5 TRBV28 . few TGTGCCAGCAGTGACCCTACAGGGTTCGGCAATCAGCCCCAGCATTTT CASSDPTGFGNQPQHF
TRBJ2-7 TRBV9 TRBD2 . TGTGCCAGCAGCCCTGCGGGGGGGCCTTACGAGCAGTACTTC CASSPAGGPYEQYF
TRBJ1-2 TRBV5-1 . . TGCGCCAGCAGCTTGGACAGGGCAGCCTATGGCTACACCTTC CASSLDRAAYGYTF
TRBJ2-5 TRBV7-8 TRBD2 . TGTGCCAGCAGCTTGACACTAGCGGGAGTCATTCCGGAGACCCAGTACTTC CASSLTLAGVIPETQYF
TRBJ2-7 TRBV7-2 TRBD2 . TGTGCCAGCGACTTCGCTGGGGGGGGCTACGAGCAGTACTTC CASDFAGGGYEQYF
TRBJ1-1 TRBV18 . . TGTGCCAGCTCACCACCAAGTAAAGGGGGGGACGAAGCTTTCTTT CASSPPSKGGDEAFF
TRBJ2-1 TRBV7-3 TRBD1 . TGTGCCAGCAGCAGGGGGACAGGGGTAAAGTTGGATGAGCAGTTCTTC CASSRGTGVKLDEQFF
TRBJ1-1 TRBV30 TRBD1 once TGTGCCTGGAGTGCCGCCATTAGACAGGGTGAAGCTTTCTTT CAWSAAIRQGEAFF
TRBJ1-1 TRBV19 . . TGTGCCAGTAGTATAGGCCCCAGGGAGAACACTGAAGCTTTCTTT CASSIGPRENTEAFF
TRBJ2-1 TRBV7-2 TRBD2 . TGTGCCAGCAGCTCTGGGACTAATCTCTACAATGAGCAGTTCTTC CASSSGTNLYNEQFF
TRBJ2-7 TRBV7-9 . . TGCGCCAGCACCACTTGGGGCCGTTCCTCCTACGAGCAGTACTTC CASTTWGRSSYEQYF
TRBJ1-1 TRBV11-2 . . TGTGCCAGCAGCTTAGAAGCGGGGAACACTGAAGCTTTCTTT CASSLEAGNTEAFF
TRBJ1-2 TRBV19 . . TGTGCCAGTAGTGTGACAGTTAGCTATGGCTACACCTTC CASSVTVSYGYTF
TRBJ2-7 TRBV27 TRBD1 few TGTGCCAGCAGTGCCTGGACAGGGGATAACGAGCAGTACTTC CASSAWTGDNEQYF
TRBJ2-2 TRBV29-1 TRBD2 . TGCAGCGTCCGTAGCGGGGGGGCCACCGGGGAGCTGTTTTTT CSVRSGGATGELFF
TRBJ1-1 TRBV6-5 . . TGTGCCAGCAGTTACCTCGCAGAGAACACTGAAGCTTTCTTT CASSYLAENTEAFF
TRBJ1-5 TRBV6-1 TRBD1 . TGTGCCAGCAGTGAAGGACAGGGAGGACTTGGCAATCAGCCCCAGCATTTT CASSEGQGGLGNQPQHF
TRBJ1-4 TRBV30 . . TGTGCCTGGAGTCAGGTTAATGAAAAACTGTTTTTT CAWSQVNEKLFF
TRBJ1-2 TRBV28 . . TGTGCCAGCAGGTTCTCTACACCGGGAAGCTATGGCTACACCTTC CASRFSTPGSYGYTF
TRBJ1-1 TRBV27 . . TGTGCCAGCAGTTTAAAGCCCTCGGGGACTGAAGCTTTCTTT CASSLKPSGTEAFF
TRBJ1-2 TRBV7-9 . . TGTTCCAGCAGCTCCGGGAGCGATGGCTACACCTTC CSSSSGSDGYTF
TRBJ2-7 TRBV5-1 TRBD2 few TGCGCCAGCAGCTGGGGTAGCGGGAATGGCTACGAGCAGTACTTC CASSWGSGNGYEQYF
TRBJ2-7 TRBV7-2 . . TGTGCCAGCAGCTTACTCGTGGGGCGGATGGGAGAGCAGTACTTC CASSLLVGRMGEQYF
TRBJ2-3 TRBV11-2 TRBD2 . TGTGCCAGCAGCCTGCGTCGACTAGCGGGGCTAAGGAGCACAGATACGCAGTATTTT CASSLRRLAGLRSTDTQYF
TRBJ2-1 TRBV7-6 . . TGTGCCAGCAGCTCCACCAGGGACAATGAGCAGTTCTTC CASSSTRDNEQFF
TRBJ1-1 TRBV19 . once TGTGCCAGTAGTTCCGGGAGGGCAGCAGCTTTCTTT CASSSGRAAAFF
TRBJ2-1 TRBV9 . . TGTGCCAGCAGCACTCAGGGAAGGAATGAGCAGTTCTTC CASSTQGRNEQFF
TRBJ2-3 TRBV30 . . TGTGCCTGGAGCCGATTTACAGGGACAGATACGCAGTATTTT CAWSRFTGTDTQYF
TRBJ1-1 TRBV15 . . TGTGCCACCAGCAGAGGCCGGACCAGGGGAGGGGACACTGAAGCTTTCTTT CATSRGRTRGGDTEAFF
TRBJ1-5 TRBV5-8 . . TGTGCCAGCGTCCATTGGTCGGAGGGTCAGCCCCAGCATTTT CASVHWSEGQPQHF
TRBJ2-2 TRBV5-6 TRBD1 . TGTGCCAGCAGCTCCGGACAGGGGAGGAACGGGGAGCTGTTTTTT CASSSGQGRNGELFF
TRBJ2-1 TRBV11-3 . once TGTGCCAGCACAGGGGACTCCTACAATGAGCAGTTCTTC CASTGDSYNEQFF
TRBJ1-2 TRBV12-2 . . TGTGCAAGTCGCTTAGAGTGGTGGACAGGGGCAAACTATGGCTACACCTTC CASRLEWWTGANYGYTF
TRBJ2-3 TRBV4-3 TRBD2 . TGCGCCAGCAGCCCGGGACTAGCGGGAGCAAATACGCAGTATTTT CASSPGLAGANTQYF
TRBJ2-3 TRBV5-6 TRBD1 . TGTGCCAGCAGCCTCCCCTACAGGGGTTCAGATACGCAGTATTTT CASSLPYRGSDTQYF
TRBJ2-7 TRBV18 TRBD1 . TGTGCCAGCTCACCAAGACAGGGGGACTACGAGCAGTACTTC CASSPRQGDYEQYF
TRBJ2-5 TRBV7-8 TRBD1 . TGTGCCAGCAGCCTCAGGGCCCAGACAGGGGGCTTAGAGACCCAGTACTTC CASSLRAQTGGLETQYF
TRBJ1-1 TRBV6-1 . . TGTGCCAGCAGGTCGACCGGGGACACTGAAGCTTTCTTT CASRSTGDTEAFF
TRBJ2-3 TRBV30 . . TGTGCCTGGAGTCGAGGTACAGATACGCAGTATTTT CAWSRGTDTQYF
TRBJ1-6 TRBV6-5 . . TGTGCCAGCAGTCGAGCAAGCTCCTATAATTCACCCCTCCACTTT CASSRASSYNSPLHF
TRBJ1-6 TRBV5-6 TRBD1 . TGTGCCAGCAGCCCCCGGACAGGGGGAATTTCACCCCTCCACTTT CASSPRTGGISPLHF
TRBJ2-7 TRBV4-1 TRBD2 . TGCGCCAGCAGCCAAGTAGCGGGAGGGGCCTACGAGCAGTACTTC CASSQVAGGAYEQYF
TRBJ1-3 TRBV9 TRBD1 . TGTGCCAGCAGCAGGGGGCCCTTGGTTTCGTCTGGAAACACCATATATTTT CASSRGPLVSSGNTIYF
TRBJ2-7 TRBV7-6 TRBD2 . TGTGCCAGCAGCTTAGGTATAAAGCGGGAGAGCTCCTACGAGCAGTACTTC CASSLGIKRESSYEQYF
TRBJ1-1 TRBV4-3 . . TGCGCCAGCAGCCAAGACAAGAACCGGTTCACTGAAGCTTTCTTT CASSQDKNRFTEAFF
TRBJ1-1 TRBV7-2 . . TGTGCCAGCAGCTCGTTACCGGGAGACACTGAAGCTTTCTTT CASSSLPGDTEAFF
TRBJ1-2 TRBV2 . . TGTGCCAGCAGTGAAGCGCCAGGCCTCTATGGCTACACCTTC CASSEAPGLYGYTF
TRBJ1-6 TRBV6-6 . . TGTGCCAGCAGTAGGGGCGCGCGGTCACCCCTCCACTTT CASSRGARSPLHF
TRBJ1-2 TRBV9 TRBD1 . TGTGCCAGCAGCGTATTATCACAGGGGGACTATGGCTACACCTTC CASSVLSQGDYGYTF
TRBJ1-1 TRBV5-1 TRBD1 . TGCGCCAGCAGCTTGCAAAGGACAGGGGGGGTCACTGAAGCTTTCTTT CASSLQRTGGVTEAFF
TRBJ1-2 TRBV28 . . TGTGCCAGCAGTGAAAGACAGGCGGGGGGGACCTTC CASSERQAGGTF
TRBJ1-4 TRBV6-6 TRBD1 once TGTGCCAGCAGCCACAGGGGGGTAGATGAAAAACTGTTTTTT CASSHRGVDEKLFF
TRBJ1-4 TRBV7-9 TRBD1 . TGTGCCAGCAGCTTTCCGAGAAAGGGACAGGTTAATGAAAAACTGTTTTTT CASSFPRKGQVNEKLFF
TRBJ2-5 TRBV5-1 TRBD1 . TGCGCCAGCAGCTGGACAGGGGAGACCCAGTACTTC CASSWTGETQYF
TRBJ2-1 TRBV6-5 TRBD2 . TGTGCCAGCAGTTACAGGAGCGGGAGGGACAATGAGCAGTTCTTC CASSYRSGRDNEQFF